This T cell receptor (beta chain) was identified in a study of cytomegalovirus exposure and HLA in healthy donors. Overall study findings and caveats: In a later analysis, productive TCRs from donors in an Asian-associated ancestry cluster reportedly carried fewer N-insertions than the cohort mean. The study recorded 150 to 200 TCR beta chains that were cytomegalovirus-associated.

In regard to this clone: What it recognizes is unknown.

While unrecorded immune exposures were likely, the donors were nominally healthy when sampled. Both 60 Vbeta primers and 13 Jbeta primers went into the PCR. Clones were sequenced by immunoSEQ multiplex PCR, and TCRdb holds only the in-frame ones, with some missing. The table records 95,000 to 150,000 clones, about 70% of them present only once. CDR1 SGHRS and CDR2 YFSETQ come from the germline V gene. V shed 0 bases and J 1 base; nucleotides not matched to a gene: 6. The CDR3 has 17 amino acids. This receptor was taken from a woman between 35 and 50 years old in good health and CMV-seronegative. The chain combines TRBV5-1 with TRBJ2-5; 10 bases line up with TRBD2. Material: PBMCs. Written as DNA, the CDR3 is TGCGCCAGCAGCTTGGCAATAGCGGGAGGCCCCCAAGAGACCCAGTACTTC. This translates into CASSLAIAGGPQETQYF.